These 31 T cell receptor beta chains share one sample of origin, sequenced in a study of monozygotic twins with inflammatory bowel disease. TCRdb reprocessed the 5' RACE reads and keeps a single row for each CDR3 protein, giving no DNA. Recorded here are 400,000 or so distinct CDR3 sequences; the top ten clones represent around 2.4%. Sequenced material: blood. The receptors come from a human donor with ulcerative colitis or Crohn's disease, or a healthy co-twin of an affected twin (not recorded which).

CDR3 protein: CASSLGRAEYTEAFF. This chain connects TRBV5-6 to TRBJ1-1; TCRdb picks TRBD1, but there is no DNA to check that call. The germline V gene has CDR1 SGHDT and CDR2 YYEEEE. The CDR3 has 15 amino acids.

J is TRBJ1-1 and V is TRBV6-2 or TRBV6-3. The CDR3 covers 11 residues. Per germline, CDR1 MNHEY and CDR2 SVGEGT. CDR3 region: CASSYANLAFF.

The chain uses TRBV12-3 or TRBV12-4 and TRBJ2-1; TCRdb names TRBD1, which stays unverified in the absence of DNA. The CDR3 is 15 residues long. The CDR3 sequence is CASSLSGGVYNEQFF.

The chain has TRBV27 and TRBJ2-1; as DNA is missing, the TRBD1 call by TCRdb cannot be tested. Germline-derived CDR1 and CDR2 are MNHEY and SMNVEV (reference sequence). CDR3 length: 14 amino acids. The CDR3 region is CASRSWTGIQEMFF.

This chain joins TRBV19 and TRBJ2-3; the TCRdb call, TRBD1, lacks DNA for checking. The CDR3 loop spans 13 amino acids. Germline CDR1 and CDR2: LNHDA and SQIVND (reference sequence). The chain's CDR3 is CASRGDTSDTQYF.

V is TRBV20-1 and J is TRBJ2-5; TCRdb's D gene call, TRBD2, goes unchecked for lack of DNA. The CDR3 loop spans 15 amino acids. The germline V gene encodes CDR1 DFQATT and CDR2 SNEGSKA (reference sequence). The chain's CDR3 is CSARDPAGVPETQYF.

The chain has TRBV12-3 or TRBV12-4 and TRBJ1-6; TCRdb names TRBD1, which stays unverified in the absence of DNA. The CDR3 sequence is 15 residues long. The CDR3 sequence is CASKKDRGYNSPLHF.

The CDR3 loop reads CASRVSRTLTYEQYF. This chain joins TRBV27 and TRBJ2-7; as DNA is missing, the TRBD2 call by TCRdb cannot be tested. Germline V gene sequence: CDR1 MNHEY, CDR2 SMNVEV (reference sequence). This CDR3 is built from 15 residues.

The V gene is TRBV6-1, the J gene TRBJ2-5; TCRdb selects TRBD2, and the lack of DNA leaves this call unchecked. CDR3 size: 15 residues. CDR1 MNHNS and CDR2 SASEGT come from the germline V gene. The CDR3: CASGLGLARTETQYF.

The chain has TRBV20-1 and TRBJ1-2. The CDR3 totals 15 residues. The V gene's germline CDR1 is DFQATT and CDR2 SNEGSKA (reference sequence). The CDR3 loop reads CSARDHAEAYYGYTF.

The rearrangement uses TRBV5-1 and TRBJ2-7; TCRdb's D gene call, TRBD1, goes unchecked for lack of DNA. This CDR3 spans 15 amino acids. Germline CDR1 reads SGHRS; CDR2 reads YFSETQ. The CDR3 spells CASSSTGGKSYEQYF. Supplemented by reference TRBV5-1 and TRBJ2-7, the full variable domain reads KAGVTQTPRYLIKTRGQQVTLSCSPISGHRSVSWYQQTPGQGLQFLFEYFSETQRNKGNFPGRFSGRQFSNSRSEMNVSTLELGDSALYLCASSSTGGKSYEQYFGPGTRLTVT.

The chain uses TRBV29-1 and TRBJ2-5. This CDR3 comprises 13 residues. Germline V gene sequence: CDR1 SQVTM, CDR2 ANQGSEA. The CDR3 region is CSVGPQLQETQYF.

The chain uses TRBV12-3 or TRBV12-4 and TRBJ2-1. This CDR3 has 12 amino acids. The CDR3 region is CASSFGQREQFF.

The chain uses TRBV28 and TRBJ2-4; TCRdb's D call of TRBD1 is untestable without DNA. This CDR3 has 18 amino acids. Germline V gene lookup returns CDR1 MDHEN and CDR2 SYDVKM. CDR3 in amino acids: CASSSLGRQLSAKNIQYF.

The chain carries TRBV4-2 and TRBJ1-5; there is no DNA to check the TCRdb D call of TRBD1. The CDR3 has 16 residues. Germline-derived CDR1 and CDR2 are LGHNA and YNFKEQ. The CDR3 region is CASSQGWVAGNQPQHF.

The chain recombines TRBV12-3 or TRBV12-4 with TRBJ2-5; the D gene TCRdb calls, TRBD1, cannot be checked with no DNA. This CDR3 is built from 16 residues. This CDR3 reads CASSPEASIRGQTQYF.

The chain employs TRBV6-6 and TRBJ1-1; TCRdb's D gene call, TRBD1, goes unchecked for lack of DNA. This CDR3 is built from 13 residues. The germline V gene encodes CDR1 MNHNY and CDR2 SVGAGI (reference sequence). The CDR3 loop is CASSMTENTEAFF.

The chain employs TRBV28 and TRBJ2-7; TCRdb outputs TRBD2, but without DNA this stays unchecked. The CDR3 extends over 15 amino acids. Per germline, CDR1 MDHEN and CDR2 SYDVKM. CDR3 amino acids: CASNTRAGGPYEQYF.

This chain links TRBV10-3 with TRBJ2-1; the D call from TCRdb, TRBD1, cannot be confirmed without DNA. In germline, CDR1 is ENHRY, CDR2 SYGVKD. The CDR3 totals 15 residues. CDR3 amino acids: CATATGRTFVDEQFF.

This sequence joins TRBV3-1 and TRBJ2-7; TCRdb's D call, TRBD2, is unchecked because there is no DNA. CDR3 length: 17 residues. The germline CDR1 and CDR2 sequences are LGHDT and YNNKEL (reference sequence). The CDR3 protein is CASSPPPASGSSYEQYF.

The chain links TRBV9 to TRBJ1-1. The CDR3 loop spans 13 amino acids. Germline V gene data show CDR1 as SGDLS and CDR2 as YYNGEE. CDR3 residues: CASSLETGTEAFF.

The V and J genes are TRBV27 and TRBJ2-7; there is no DNA to check the TCRdb D call of TRBD1. There are 14 residues in the CDR3. Germline loops: CDR1 MNHEY, CDR2 SMNVEV (reference sequence). CDR3 region: CASSLKGTAYEQYF.

The gene calls are TRBV7-3 and TRBJ2-3. Germline CDR1 and CDR2: SGHTA and FQGTGA. The CDR3 covers 17 residues. The CDR3 sequence is CASSLTGLATSTDTQYF.

The genes are TRBV6-1 and TRBJ1-5; TCRdb indicates TRBD1, and absent DNA this call remains unverified. The germline V gene has CDR1 MNHNS and CDR2 SASEGT. CDR3 size: 13 residues. The CDR3 loop reads CASSGTGYQPQHF.

This chain's CDR3 is CASKGSSGANVLTF. The chain employs TRBV2 and TRBJ2-6. The CDR3 covers 14 residues. Germline V gives CDR1 SNHLY, CDR2 FYNNEI. Full variable domain (outside the CDR3, taken from reference TRBV2 and TRBJ2-6): EPEVTQTPSHQVTQMGQEVILRCVPISNHLYFYWYRQILGQKVEFLVSFYNNEISEKSEIFDDQFSVERPDGSNFTLKIRSTKLEDSAMYFCASKGSSGANVLTFGAGSRLTVL.

The V call is TRBV5-6, the J call TRBJ2-2; the TCRdb D gene call, TRBD1, has no DNA to confirm it. The CDR3 contains 15 residues. The germline CDR1 and CDR2 sequences are SGHDT and YYEEEE. The CDR3 sequence: CASSYGTGGTGELFF.

This chain uses TRBV28 with TRBJ2-5; TCRdb outputs TRBD2, but without DNA this stays unchecked. Germline-derived CDR1 and CDR2 are MDHEN and SYDVKM. There are 14 residues in the CDR3. The CDR3 loop is CASSLFRRGETQYF. The variable domain in full, completed from reference TRBV28 and TRBJ2-5, reads DVKVTQSSRYLVKRTGEKVFLECVQDMDHENMFWYRQDPGLGLRLIYFSYDVKMKEKGDIPEGYSVSREKKERFSLILESASTNQTSMYLCASSLFRRGETQYFGPGTRLLVL.

The gene calls are TRBV30 and TRBJ1-3; TCRdb names TRBD1, which stays unverified in the absence of DNA. CDR1 GTSNPN and CDR2 SVGIG come from the germline V gene (reference sequence). This CDR3 region has 13 residues. CDR3 protein: CAWSAGTGNTIYF.

This chain joins TRBV7-2 and TRBJ1-2; the TCRdb call, TRBD1, lacks DNA for checking. The CDR3 contains 14 residues. CDR1 SGHTA and CDR2 FQGNSA come from the germline V gene. The CDR3 here is CASSLEGALGGYTF.

The V and J genes are TRBV5-6 and TRBJ1-1; TCRdb's D gene call, TRBD1, goes unchecked for lack of DNA. The CDR3 spans 14 residues. Germline V gene data show CDR1 as SGHDT and CDR2 as YYEEEE. The chain's CDR3 is CASSWGQGFTEAFF.

V usage is TRBV9 and J usage is TRBJ1-5. Germline V lookup: CDR1 SGDLS, CDR2 YYNGEE. The CDR3 sequence is 14 residues long. The CDR3: CASSGGGSNQPQHF.